The clone carrying this T cell receptor beta chain was recorded many times. The antigen is not known. Trimming at V came to 1 base and at J to 3 bases, leaving 7 bases not matched to a gene. Germline V lookup: CDR1 SEHNR, CDR2 FQNEAQ (reference sequence). The CDR3 length is 16 residues. Unique molecular identifiers were present on the cDNA, which also gained a universal primer site by template switching. In TCRdb, the 5' RACE reads were re-called with MiXCR into one record per CDR3 protein. This sample has 450,000 or so distinct CDR3 sequences, with 13% to 15% found just once. This sample is drawn from a study of identical twins. Points from the study as a whole: There was more out-of-frame TCR alpha sharing in monozygotic twins than models estimated. With beta out-of-frame sequences, excess sharing by twins was weaker.

This sample also belongs to another study, concerning yellow fever vaccine responses in identical twins.

This chain joins TRBV7-9 and TRBJ2-7; 9 bases line up with TRBD2. The specimen was CD4+ T cells sorted from blood. This clonotype was obtained from a woman aged 18 to 35 in good health. CDR3 bases: TGTGCCAGCAGCTTAGAGGGCAGCGGGAGGAACTACGAGCAGTACTTC. Translation: CASSLEGSGRNYEQYF.